The rows below give T cell receptor beta chains drawn from one sample of a study of cytotoxic CD8 clonotypes in ibrutinib-treated CLL. TCRdb's copy holds only in-frame clones and misses some; the assay was immunoSEQ multiplex PCR. The profile shows approximately 11,000 clones, about four fifths of them singletons. Sequencing used PBMCs, obtained at disease progression, from a patient treated with ibrutinib. Receptor source: a human donor with chronic lymphocytic leukemia. Each CDR3 is given with its conserved first and last residue. A D gene is named only where the DNA matches it firmly. The size field is filled for only some rows; it gives once, few, many or a size class.

v_call: TRBV30
cdr3_length: 12
clone_size: NA
d_call: NA
j_call: TRBJ2-3
cdr3_nt: TGTGCCTGGAGTTTCAGCACAGATACGCAGTATTTT
cdr3_aa: CAWSFSTDTQYF

v_call: TRBV28
cdr3_length: 16
clone_size: NA
d_call: NA
j_call: TRBJ1-3
cdr3_nt: TGTGCCAGCAGTTATTCCGACAGATCCCTTAGGGACACCATATATTTT
cdr3_aa: CASSYSDRSLRDTIYF

v_call: TRBV25-1
cdr3_length: 15
clone_size: NA
d_call: TRBD2
j_call: TRBJ2-1
cdr3_nt: TGTGCCAGCAGTGCCACTAGCGGGAGAAGGGATGAGCAGTTCTTC
cdr3_aa: CASSATSGRRDEQFF

v_call: TRBV5-6
cdr3_length: 12
clone_size: NA
d_call: NA
j_call: TRBJ2-1
cdr3_nt: TGTGCCAGCAGCTCGACAGTGAATGAGCAGTTCTTC
cdr3_aa: CASSSTVNEQFF

v_call: TRBV6-5
cdr3_length: 14
clone_size: NA
d_call: TRBD2
j_call: TRBJ2-1
cdr3_nt: TGTGCCAGCAGTTACGCGCTAGCGGGGCATGAGCAGTTCTTC
cdr3_aa: CASSYALAGHEQFF

v_call: TRBV10-2
cdr3_length: 13
clone_size: NA
d_call: NA
j_call: TRBJ2-2
cdr3_nt: TGCGCCAGCAGTGAGTCAAGCGGCAGGGAGCTGTTTTTT
cdr3_aa: CASSESSGRELFF

v_call: TRBV19
cdr3_length: 13
clone_size: few
d_call: NA
j_call: TRBJ1-3
cdr3_nt: TGTGCCAGTAGAGAGGGTTCTGGAAACACCATATATTTT
cdr3_aa: CASREGSGNTIYF

v_call: TRBV6-1
cdr3_length: 14
clone_size: NA
d_call: TRBD1
j_call: TRBJ1-1
cdr3_nt: TGTGCCAGCAAGCGACAGGGGTTGAGCACTGAAGCTTTCTTT
cdr3_aa: CASKRQGLSTEAFF

v_call: TRBV10-3
cdr3_length: 15
clone_size: NA
d_call: NA
j_call: TRBJ1-1
cdr3_nt: TGTGCCATCAGTGAGTCGAACCGAGGTAACACTGAAGCTTTCTTT
cdr3_aa: CAISESNRGNTEAFF

v_call: TRBV5-1
cdr3_length: 15
clone_size: NA
d_call: TRBD1
j_call: TRBJ1-5
cdr3_nt: TGCGCCAGCAGCTTGGCCGGGACAGAGGGCCAGCCCCAGCATTTT
cdr3_aa: CASSLAGTEGQPQHF

v_call: TRBV30
cdr3_length: 15
clone_size: NA
d_call: NA
j_call: TRBJ1-1
cdr3_nt: TGTGCCTGGAGTGTACTATTAGGGGGGGGCACTGAAGCTTTCTTT
cdr3_aa: CAWSVLLGGGTEAFF

v_call: TRBV27
cdr3_length: 14
clone_size: NA
d_call: TRBD2
j_call: TRBJ2-5
cdr3_nt: TGTGCCAGCAGTTTAGCGGGAGGGGGGGAGACCCAGTACTTC
cdr3_aa: CASSLAGGGETQYF

v_call: TRBV11-3
cdr3_length: 12
clone_size: NA
d_call: NA
j_call: TRBJ2-1
cdr3_nt: TGTGCCAGCAGCTTAGCTGCGAATGAGCAGTTCTTC
cdr3_aa: CASSLAANEQFF

v_call: TRBV7-8
cdr3_length: 13
clone_size: NA
d_call: TRBD1
j_call: TRBJ2-3
cdr3_nt: TGTGCCAGCAGCTGGGACAGTACAGATACGCAGTATTTT
cdr3_aa: CASSWDSTDTQYF

v_call: TRBV7-9
cdr3_length: 15
clone_size: NA
d_call: TRBD1
j_call: TRBJ2-5
cdr3_nt: TGTGCCAGCAGCACAGAGACAGGGGGCGCGGAGACCCAGTACTTC
cdr3_aa: CASSTETGGAETQYF

v_call: TRBV9
cdr3_length: 13
clone_size: NA
d_call: NA
j_call: TRBJ2-3
cdr3_nt: TGTGCCAGCAGCGTAGGACAGGTGGATACGCAGTATTTT
cdr3_aa: CASSVGQVDTQYF